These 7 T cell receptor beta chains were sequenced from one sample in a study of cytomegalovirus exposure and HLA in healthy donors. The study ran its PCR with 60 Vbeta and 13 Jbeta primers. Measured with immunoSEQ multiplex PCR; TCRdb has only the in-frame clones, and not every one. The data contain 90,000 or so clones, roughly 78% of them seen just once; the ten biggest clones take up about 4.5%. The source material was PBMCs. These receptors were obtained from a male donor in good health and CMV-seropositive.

The CDR3 loop is CASSPGTGNYGYTF. In DNA, the CDR3 is TGTGCCAGCTCACCAGGGACAGGGAACTATGGCTACACCTTC. The chain uses TRBV18 and TRBJ1-2, with 9 bases matching TRBD1. In germline, CDR1 is KGHSH, CDR2 LQKENI. CDR3 length: 14 residues. V lost 2 bases, J lost 2 bases, and 0 bases stayed unmatched.

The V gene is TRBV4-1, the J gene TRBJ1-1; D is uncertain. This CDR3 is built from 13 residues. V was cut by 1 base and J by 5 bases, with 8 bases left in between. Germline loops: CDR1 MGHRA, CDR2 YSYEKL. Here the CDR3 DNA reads TGCGCCAGCAGCCAAGTCCCGGGGACTGAAGCTTTCTTT. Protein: CASSQVPGTEAFF.

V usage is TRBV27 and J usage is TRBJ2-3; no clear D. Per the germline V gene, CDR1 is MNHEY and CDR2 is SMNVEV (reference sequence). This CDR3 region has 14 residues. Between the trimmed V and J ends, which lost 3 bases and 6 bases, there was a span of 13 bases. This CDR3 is CASSFQAQPDTQYF. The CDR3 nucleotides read TGTGCCAGCAGTTTTCAGGCCCAACCCGATACGCAGTATTTT.

The CDR3 here is CAISEPSGGGFYNEQFF. The CDR3 DNA follows: TGTGCCATCAGTGAGCCTAGCGGGGGAGGGTTCTACAATGAGCAGTTCTTC. The chain couples TRBV10-3 to TRBJ2-1, with TRBD2 identical over 10 bases. The length of the CDR3 is 17 residues. The V gene end was trimmed by 2 bases and the J gene end by 3 bases; junction bases not matched to a gene: 7. Germline loops: CDR1 ENHRY, CDR2 SYGVKD.

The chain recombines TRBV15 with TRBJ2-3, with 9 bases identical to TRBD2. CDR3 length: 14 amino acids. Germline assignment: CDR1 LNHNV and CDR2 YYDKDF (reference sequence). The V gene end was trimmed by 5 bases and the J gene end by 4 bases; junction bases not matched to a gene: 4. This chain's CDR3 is CATSVRTSADTQYF. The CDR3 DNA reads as TGTGCCACCAGCGTTCGGACTAGCGCAGATACGCAGTATTTT. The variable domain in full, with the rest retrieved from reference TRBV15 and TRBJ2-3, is DAMVIQNPRYQVTQFGKPVTLSCSQTLNHNVMYWYQQKSSQAPKLLFHYYDKDFNNEADTPDNFQSRRPNTSFCFLDIRSPGLGDTAMYLCATSVRTSADTQYFGPGTRLTVL.

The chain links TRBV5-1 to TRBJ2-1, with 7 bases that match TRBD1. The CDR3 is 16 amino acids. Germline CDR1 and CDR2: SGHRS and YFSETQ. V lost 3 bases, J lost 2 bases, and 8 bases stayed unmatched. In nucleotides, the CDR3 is TGCGCCAGCAGCTGGGGACAGTCCCCCCCCTACAATGAGCAGTTCTTC. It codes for CASSWGQSPPYNEQFF.

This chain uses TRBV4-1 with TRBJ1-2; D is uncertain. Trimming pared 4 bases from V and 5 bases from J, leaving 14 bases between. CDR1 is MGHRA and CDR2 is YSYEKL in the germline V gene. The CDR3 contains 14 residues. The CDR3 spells CASSLPADPYGYTF. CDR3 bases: TGCGCCAGCAGCCTTCCCGCGGATCCTTATGGCTACACCTTC.